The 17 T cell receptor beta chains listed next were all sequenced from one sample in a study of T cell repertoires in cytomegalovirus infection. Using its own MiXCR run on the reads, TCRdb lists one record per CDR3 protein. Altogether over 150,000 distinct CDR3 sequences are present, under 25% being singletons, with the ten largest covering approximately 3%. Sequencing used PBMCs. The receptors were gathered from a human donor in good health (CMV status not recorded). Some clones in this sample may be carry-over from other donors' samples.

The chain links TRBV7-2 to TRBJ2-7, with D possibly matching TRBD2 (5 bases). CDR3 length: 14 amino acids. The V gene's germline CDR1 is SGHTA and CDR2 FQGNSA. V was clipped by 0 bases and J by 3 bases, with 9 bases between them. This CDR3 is CASSLADSFYEQYF. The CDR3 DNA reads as TGTGCCAGCAGCTTAGCGGACTCCTTCTACGAGCAGTACTTC.

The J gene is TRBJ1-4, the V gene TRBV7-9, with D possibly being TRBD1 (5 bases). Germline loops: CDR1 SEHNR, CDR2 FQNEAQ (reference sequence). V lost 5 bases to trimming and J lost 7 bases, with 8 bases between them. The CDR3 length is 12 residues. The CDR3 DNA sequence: TGTGCCAGCAGCCCCGACAGTGAAAAACTGTTTTTT. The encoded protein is CASSPDSEKLFF.

The CDR3 region is CASIRASEAFF. The CDR3 bases are TGTGCCAGCATACGGGCCTCTGAAGCTTTCTTT. The V gene is TRBV6-6, the J gene TRBJ1-1; D not certain. The CDR3 is made up of 11 amino acids. V lost 7 bases to trimming and J lost 6 bases, with 9 bases between them. Germline V CDR1 and CDR2: MNHNY, SVGAGI (reference sequence).

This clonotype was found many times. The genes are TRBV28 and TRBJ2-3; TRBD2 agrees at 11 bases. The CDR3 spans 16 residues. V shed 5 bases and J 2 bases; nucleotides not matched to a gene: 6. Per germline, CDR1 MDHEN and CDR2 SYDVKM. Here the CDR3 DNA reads TGTGCCAGCAGTCCCACGACTAGCGGGACCACAGATACGCAGTATTTT. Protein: CASSPTTSGTTDTQYF.

CDR3 DNA: TGCAGCGTTGGCAGGAATGAGCAGTTCTTC. This gives the protein CSVGRNEQFF. The chain uses TRBV29-1 and TRBJ2-1, with no clear D. The length of the CDR3 is 10 residues. Trimming shortened V by 4 bases and J by 7 bases, and 5 bases separated the two germline ends. CDR1 is SQVTM and CDR2 is ANQGSEA in the germline V gene.

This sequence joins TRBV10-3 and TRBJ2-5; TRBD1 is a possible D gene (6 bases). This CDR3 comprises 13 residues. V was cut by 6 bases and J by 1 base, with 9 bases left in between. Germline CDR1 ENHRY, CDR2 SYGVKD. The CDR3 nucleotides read TGTGCCATCAGCCCGGACAGCCAAGAGACCCAGTACTTC. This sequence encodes CAISPDSQETQYF.

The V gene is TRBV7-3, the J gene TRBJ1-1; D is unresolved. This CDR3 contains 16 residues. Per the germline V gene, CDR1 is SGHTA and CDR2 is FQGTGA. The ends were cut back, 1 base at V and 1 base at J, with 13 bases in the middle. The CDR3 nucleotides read TGTGCCAGCAGCTTAATGACCCGGGTGACGAACACTGAAGCTTTCTTT. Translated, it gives CASSLMTRVTNTEAFF.

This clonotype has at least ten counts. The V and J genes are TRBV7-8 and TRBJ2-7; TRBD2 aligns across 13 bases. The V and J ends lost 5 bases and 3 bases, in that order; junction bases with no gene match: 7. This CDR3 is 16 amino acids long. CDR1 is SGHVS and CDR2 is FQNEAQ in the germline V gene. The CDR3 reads CASSMGLAGLNYEQYF. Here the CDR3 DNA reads TGTGCCAGCAGCATGGGACTAGCGGGACTCAACTACGAGCAGTACTTC.

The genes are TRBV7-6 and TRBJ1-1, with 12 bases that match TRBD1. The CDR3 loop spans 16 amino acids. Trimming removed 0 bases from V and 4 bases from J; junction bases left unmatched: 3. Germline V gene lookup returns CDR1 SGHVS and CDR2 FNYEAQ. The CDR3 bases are TGTGCCAGCAGCTTAGCTCCGGGACAGGGGGCCACTGAAGCTTTCTTT. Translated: CASSLAPGQGATEAFF.

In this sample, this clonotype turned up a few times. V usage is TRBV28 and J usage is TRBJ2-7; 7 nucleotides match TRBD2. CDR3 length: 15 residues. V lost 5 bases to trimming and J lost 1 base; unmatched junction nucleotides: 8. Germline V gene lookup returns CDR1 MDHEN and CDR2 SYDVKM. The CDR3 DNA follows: TGTGCCAGCAGTACTGAGAAGCGGGGATCCTACGAGCAGTACTTC. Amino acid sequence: CASSTEKRGSYEQYF. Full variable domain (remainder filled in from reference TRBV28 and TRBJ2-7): DVKVTQSSRYLVKRTGEKVFLECVQDMDHENMFWYRQDPGLGLRLIYFSYDVKMKEKGDIPEGYSVSREKKERFSLILESASTNQTSMYLCASSTEKRGSYEQYFGPGTRLTVT.

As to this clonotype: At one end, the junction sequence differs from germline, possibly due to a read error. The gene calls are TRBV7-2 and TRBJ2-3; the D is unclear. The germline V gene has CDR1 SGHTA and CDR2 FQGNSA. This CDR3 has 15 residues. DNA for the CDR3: TGTGCCAGCAGCTTAATGGGGTGGAACACAGCTACGCAGTATTTT. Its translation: CASSLMGWNTATQYF.

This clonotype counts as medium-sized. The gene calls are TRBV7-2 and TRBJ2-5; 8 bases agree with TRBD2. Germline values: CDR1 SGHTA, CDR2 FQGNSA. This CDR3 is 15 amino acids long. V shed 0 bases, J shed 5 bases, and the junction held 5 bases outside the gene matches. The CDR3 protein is CASSLAGASGETQYF. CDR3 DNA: TGTGCCAGCAGCTTAGCTGGGGCTAGCGGGGAGACCCAGTACTTC. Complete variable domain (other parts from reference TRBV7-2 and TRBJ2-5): GAGVSQSPSNKVTEKGKDVELRCDPISGHTALYWYRQSLGQGLEFLIYFQGNSAPDKSGLPSDRFSAERTGGSVSTLTIQRTQQEDSAVYLCASSLAGASGETQYFGPGTRLLVL.

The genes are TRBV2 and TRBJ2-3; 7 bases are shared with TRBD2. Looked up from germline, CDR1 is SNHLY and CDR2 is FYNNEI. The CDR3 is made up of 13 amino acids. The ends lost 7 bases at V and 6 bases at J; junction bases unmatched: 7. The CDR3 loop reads CASTEYGGDTQYF. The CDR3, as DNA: TGTGCCAGCACAGAATACGGGGGGGATACGCAGTATTTT.

This CDR3 reads CASSYGGNTIYF. CDR3 in DNA: TGTGCCAGCAGTTACGGAGGAAACACCATATATTTT. V gene TRBV6-6 combines with J gene TRBJ1-3, with D unresolved. The germline V and J ends were trimmed by 2 bases and 4 bases, with 3 bases remaining between them. Germline CDR1 is MNHNY and CDR2 is SVGAGI (reference sequence). This CDR3 has 12 residues.

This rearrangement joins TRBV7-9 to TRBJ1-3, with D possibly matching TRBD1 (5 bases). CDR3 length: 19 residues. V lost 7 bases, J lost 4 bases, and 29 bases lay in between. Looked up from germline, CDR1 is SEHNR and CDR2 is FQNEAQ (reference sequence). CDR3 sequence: CASTDPSTGTGWRGNTIYF. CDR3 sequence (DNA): TGTGCCAGCACCGACCCAAGTACGGGAACAGGTTGGAGAGGAAACACCATATATTTT.

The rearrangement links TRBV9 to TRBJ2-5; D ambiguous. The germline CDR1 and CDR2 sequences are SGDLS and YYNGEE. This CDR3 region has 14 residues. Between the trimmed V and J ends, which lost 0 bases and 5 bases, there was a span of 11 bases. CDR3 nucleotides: TGTGCCAGCAGCGTAGATCCTAGTCCGGAGACCCAGTACTTC. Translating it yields CASSVDPSPETQYF.

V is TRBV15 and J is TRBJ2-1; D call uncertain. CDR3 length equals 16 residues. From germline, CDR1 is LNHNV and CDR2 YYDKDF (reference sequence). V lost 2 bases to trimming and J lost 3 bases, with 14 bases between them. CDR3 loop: CATSRQSVFSYNEQFF. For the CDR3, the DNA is TGTGCCACCAGCAGACAGAGTGTTTTCAGCTACAATGAGCAGTTCTTC.